This T cell receptor beta chain derives from a study of metastatic and nonmetastatic thyroid tumors. Background on the study: Repertoires from blood and tumor or nodule tissue of malignant and benign thyroid patients were compared.

TCRdb reprocessed the PCR reads via MiXCR. The table lists some 28,000 clones, more than 20% of them singletons. Study-level points and caveats: In both blood and tumor samples, TCR beta diversity was reported significantly higher for malignant than benign nodules.

All patients were untreated before thyroid surgery. The CDR3 spans 12 residues. V lost 6 bases, J lost 8 bases, and 13 bases lay in between. This clone was counted many times. The antigen is not known. The specimen was blood. The receptor was derived from a female donor with papillary thyroid cancer or a benign thyroid nodule (not recorded which). Some clones in this sample may be carry-over from other donors' samples. J is TRBJ1-1 and V is TRBV12-3 or TRBV12-4, with D tentatively TRBD1 (6 bases). CDR3: CASSSRGQEAFF. DNA for the CDR3: TGTGCCAGCAGCTCCCGCGGACAGGAAGCTTTCTTT.